This TCR beta chain was recovered during a study of OX40 agonist ivuxolimab in advanced cancers. Overall study context: Patients assigned to dose escalation were diagnosed with hepatocellular carcinoma, melanoma, renal cell or head and neck cancer. Three patients showed partial responses: one hepatocellular carcinoma and two cutaneous melanoma cases.

The germline CDR1 and CDR2 sequences are SGHDT and YYEEEE. V lost 2 bases and J 5 bases, leaving 14 bases between the germline ends. This CDR3 comprises 15 residues. Autoimmune disease history or systemic immunosuppression led to patient exclusion. Some clones are missing from TCRdb's copy, which holds only in-frame ones; the method was immunoSEQ multiplex PCR. Of over 30,000 clones listed, roughly 85% were seen once; the top ten hold around 2.5%. The material sequenced was CD4+ or CD8+ T cells sorted from blood, taken in a trial of the OX40 agonist ivuxolimab. The V call is TRBV5-6, the J call TRBJ1-5, with D unclear. The sequence was obtained from an adult with an advanced solid tumor such as melanoma, head and neck, liver or kidney cancer. The chain's CDR3 is CASSLGGLVDQPQHF. The CDR3 DNA is TGTGCCAGCAGCTTAGGAGGGTTGGTTGATCAGCCCCAGCATTTT.